This T cell receptor beta chain was profiled in a study of blood T cell repertoires in COVID-19 (dated by TCRdb to about 2020). Regarding the study in general: ImmuneRACE Cohort 3 recovered participants were defined by two consecutive negative NP/OP PCR tests, healthcare professional clearance, or symptom resolution. Collaborator samples came from the United States, Italy and Spain and covered acute and convalescent phases of COVID-19. The material from the prospective study consisted of cDNA or gDNA derived from T cells, B-cell-depleted T cells, or PBMCs. Subjects who had been exposed to COVID-19, were actively infected with it, or had recovered from it provided the deeply sampled blood TCRbeta repertoires that made up the dataset. The repertoires were released in a freely available public database meant as a resource for research on the immune response to SARS-CoV-2. Samples were obtained from the ongoing ImmuneRACE study (first 160 participants) and from 1,200 or so subjects provided by 6 global collaborators. A de-identified subject ID, COVID-19 status, age in years and sex were almost always included in the sample metadata. Where available, HLA class I and class II types were obtained from metadata supplied by the sample provider rather than from assay-based typing. General findings and caveats noted by the study authors: The amount of clinical and demographic metadata varied by source and participant and was provided uncurated.

In the prospective study, participants were roughly 18 to 89 years old, resided in about two dozen geographic areas of the United States, and were enrolled through a virtual design. Cohort assignment in the prospective study relied on participant-reported clinical history from a screening survey and a study questionnaire. In the prospective study, whole blood, serum and a nasopharyngeal or oropharyngeal swab were collected from each participant by mobile phlebotomists. Prospective study participants could optionally give additional blood draws and questionnaires over a roughly two-month period. Prospective study blood samples were shipped either frozen or at room temperature before DNA extraction. The immunoSEQ Assay, a bias-controlled multiplex PCR, was used to amplify TCRbeta CDR3 regions from genomic DNA. The source study handled its data this way. Within the assay, amplification of reference gene primers was used to estimate how many nucleated cells each sample contained. To quantify the absolute abundance of each unique TCRbeta CDR3 rearrangement, sequence reads were collapsed and filtered. Productive Simpson clonality was computed per sample as the square root of Simpson's diversity index over productive rearrangements. The clones in this table, taken by TCRdb from immuneACCESS, are in-frame only. Not every clone is retained; where verified, under half of the shortfall comes from an unresolved V gene, and the cause of the rest is unknown. V and J calls and clone size are copied from that table; D and trimming were computed from the DNA. The sample table lists roughly 150,000 clones, roughly 85% of them with a count of one. The ten largest clones add up to around 19% of the sample.

The germline V gene sets CDR1 to MDHEN and CDR2 to SYDVKM. The germline ends are 15 bases apart after V is trimmed by 7 bases and J by 2 bases. Including cysteine and phenylalanine, the CDR3 has 15 amino acids. Of all the DNA, just the CDR3 is kept, 45 bases in frame from base 1. This clone showed up just a few times. The specificity of this receptor is unknown. It has no much larger one-base neighbor in the sample; base qualities were not kept. The sequence joins TRBV28 to TRBJ2-1, with a tentative D gene TRBD2 over 6 matching bases. The sequence was collected from a woman in her 70s in a cohort exposed to, infected with or recovered from COVID-19 (not recorded which). Source material: PBMCs or T cells enriched from blood (not recorded which). CDR3 reads: CASTKSGWAYNEQFF. The sequenced DNA: TGTGCCAGCACCAAAAGCGGGTGGGCCTACAATGAGCAGTTCTTC.